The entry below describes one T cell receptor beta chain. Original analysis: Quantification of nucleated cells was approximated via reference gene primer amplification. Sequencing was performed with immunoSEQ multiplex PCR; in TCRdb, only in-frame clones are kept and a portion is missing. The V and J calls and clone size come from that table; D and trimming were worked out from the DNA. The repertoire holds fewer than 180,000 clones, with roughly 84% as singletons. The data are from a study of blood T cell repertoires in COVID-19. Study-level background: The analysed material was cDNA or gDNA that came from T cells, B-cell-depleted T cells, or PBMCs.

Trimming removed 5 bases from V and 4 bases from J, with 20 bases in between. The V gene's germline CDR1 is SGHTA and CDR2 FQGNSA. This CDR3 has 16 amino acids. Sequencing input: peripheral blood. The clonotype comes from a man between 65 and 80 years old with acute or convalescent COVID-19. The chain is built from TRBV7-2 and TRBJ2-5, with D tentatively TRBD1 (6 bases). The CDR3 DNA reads TGTGCCAGCAGCCCCCAGGGTAGGGGGTTCGTAGAGACCCAGTACTTC. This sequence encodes CASSPQGRGFVETQYF.